The T cell receptor beta chain under discussion was sequenced for a study of blood T cell repertoires in COVID-19. Overall study context: The cDNA or gDNA used as material had been derived from T cells, B-cell-depleted T cells, or PBMCs.

Original processing notes: Nucleated cell counts were estimated from reference gene primer amplification. Clones were read by immunoSEQ multiplex PCR, and TCRdb kept only the in-frame ones, dropping some. The V and J calls and clone size were taken over from that table, and D and trimming were inferred from the DNA. The table shows roughly 150,000 clones, with more than 60% occurring only once. The sequencing sample was made of peripheral blood. The origin of this receptor is a man in his sixties or seventies with acute or convalescent COVID-19.

CDR3 in DNA: TGTGCCAGCAGTTACTCGTATTACACTGAAGCTTTCTTT. It yields the protein CASSYSYYTEAFF. This chain links TRBV6-5 with TRBJ1-1; no definite D call. Trimming stripped 0 bases from V and 3 bases from J, with 5 bases between. The CDR3 contains 13 residues. Germline V gives CDR1 MNHEY, CDR2 SVGAGI.